Each of the 21 T cell receptor beta chains below was sequenced from the same sample in a study of T-cell memory formation after mild COVID-19. TCRdb re-analysed the 5' RACE reads in MiXCR, keeping a single row per CDR3 protein. The top ten hold around 9.5% of the sample, which has about 400,000 distinct CDR3 sequences, 24% seen once. Sequenced: PBMCs or a T cell subset sorted from them (not recorded which). Source of these receptors: an adult woman who had mild COVID-19 (a few samples of this study predate the infection). Cell type and time point are not known.

The chain uses TRBV12-3 or TRBV12-4 and TRBJ2-3; a weak D match, TRBD1 (5 bases). The germline V and J ends were trimmed by 3 bases and 5 bases, with 18 bases remaining between them. The CDR3 is 16 amino acids. This chain's CDR3 is CASSFRRQSRVDTQYF. In DNA form, the CDR3 reads TGTGCCAGCAGTTTCCGGCGACAGAGTAGGGTAGATACGCAGTATTTT.

The table lists this clonotype with many counts. The CDR3 DNA reads as TGTGCCAGCAGGGATGGGATGACAGATACGCAGTATTTT. This gives the protein CASRDGMTDTQYF. The V call is TRBV7-9, the J call TRBJ2-3; D call uncertain. Germline V gene sequence: CDR1 SEHNR, CDR2 FQNEAQ (reference sequence). This CDR3 has 13 residues. V gave up 6 bases and J gave up 3 bases, with 10 bases separating them.

The V call is TRBV27, the J call TRBJ2-3; TRBD1 or TRBD2 may be the D gene (5 bases each). The V gene lost 4 bases and the J gene lost 4 bases, with 15 bases spanning the gap. Looked up from germline, CDR1 is MNHEY and CDR2 is SMNVEV (reference sequence). The CDR3 loop spans 15 amino acids. The CDR3 bases are TGTGCCAGCAGTTCCACGGGGCCCACCCCAGATACGCAGTATTTT. Protein product: CASSSTGPTPDTQYF.

The chain joins TRBV5-4 to TRBJ1-4; the D gene is possibly TRBD1 (6 bases). Germline CDR1 and CDR2: SGHNT and YYREEE (reference sequence). V lost 4 bases to trimming and J lost 7 bases, with 17 bases between them. The CDR3 runs to 15 residues. CDR3 nucleotides: TGTGCCAGCAGCCGCCCCGCAGGAGGGGGTGAAAAACTGTTTTTT. Its protein product is CASSRPAGGGEKLFF.

This clonotype was observed a few times. V gene TRBV27 combines with J gene TRBJ1-1; D gene ambiguous. The CDR3 is 14 amino acids. V lost 3 bases and J lost 1, with 9 bases in between. CDR1 is MNHEY, CDR2 SMNVEV, per germline (reference sequence). This CDR3 is CASSFRVGNTEAFF. CDR3 coding DNA: TGTGCCAGCAGTTTCCGGGTAGGGAACACTGAAGCTTTCTTT.

The genes are TRBV7-9 and TRBJ1-4, with TRBD1 matching 8 bases. Germline CDR1 is SEHNR and CDR2 is FQNEAQ (reference sequence). Losses at the gene ends were 1 base for V and 8 bases for J; bases not matched to a gene: 3. The CDR3 runs 14 residues. CDR3 loop: CASSLGRGREKLFF. The CDR3 DNA sequence: TGTGCCAGCAGCTTAGGCAGGGGGCGAGAAAAACTGTTTTTT.

J is TRBJ1-4 and V is TRBV29-1, with a weak D call TRBD1 (5 bases). Germline CDR1 SQVTM, CDR2 ANQGSEA. V was trimmed by 5 bases and J by 7 bases, leaving 11 bases between them. The CDR3 is 12 residues long. CDR3: CSVRQGAEKLFF. The DNA for the CDR3 is TGCAGCGTTCGTCAGGGCGCTGAAAAACTGTTTTTT.

The chain uses TRBV25-1 and TRBJ2-3, with no clear D. This CDR3 is built from 13 residues. V lost 10 bases and J 1 base, leaving 12 bases between the germline ends. The germline gives CDR1 MGHDK, CDR2 SYGVNS. This CDR3 is CANPAHGTDTQYF. In DNA, the CDR3 is TGTGCCAACCCCGCTCACGGCACAGATACGCAGTATTTT.

The gene calls are TRBV9 and TRBJ2-2, with TRBD1 matching 10 bases. The CDR3 contains 16 residues. After removal of 6 bases from V and 7 bases from J, the junction contained 12 bases not matched to a gene. Germline V gene lookup returns CDR1 SGDLS and CDR2 YYNGEE. The CDR3 loop is CASTGADRGNNGELFF. DNA of the CDR3: TGTGCCAGCACTGGGGCGGACAGGGGGAATAACGGGGAGCTGTTTTTT.

Only a few counts were recorded for this clonotype. V usage is TRBV19 and J usage is TRBJ1-1; 10 bases are shared with TRBD1. Germline V gene data show CDR1 as LNHDA and CDR2 as SQIVND (reference sequence). The V and J ends lost 4 bases and 3 bases, in that order; junction bases with no gene match: 5. CDR3 length: 15 amino acids. The CDR3 reads CASSRRQGADTEAFF. CDR3 in DNA: TGTGCCAGTAGTAGGCGACAGGGGGCGGACACTGAAGCTTTCTTT.

This clonotype was counted a few times. CDR3 nucleotide sequence: TGTGCCAGCAGCCAAGATGGACGGGGGGCCTACAATGAGCAGTTCTTC. Protein product: CASSQDGRGAYNEQFF. The chain employs TRBV3-1 and TRBJ2-1; 7 nucleotides agree with TRBD2. CDR1 is LGHDT and CDR2 is YNNKEL in the germline V gene (reference sequence). CDR3 length equals 16 residues. V lost 0 bases, J lost 2 bases, and 4 bases stayed unmatched.

This chain links TRBV29-1 with TRBJ2-7, with D unclear. Trimming removed 1 base from V and 0 bases from J, with 10 bases in between. Germline CDR1 is SQVTM and CDR2 is ANQGSEA. The CDR3 has 14 residues. The CDR3 spells CSVEGRGGSYEQYF. The CDR3 DNA reads TGCAGCGTTGAAGGGAGAGGCGGCTCCTACGAGCAGTACTTC.

This clonotype was recorded a few times. The V gene is TRBV25-1, the J gene TRBJ2-7, with 7 positions matching TRBD2. Per germline, CDR1 MGHDK and CDR2 SYGVNS. The junction had 5 bases not matched to a gene; V was cut back by 6 bases and J by 6 bases. The CDR3 contains 12 residues. The CDR3 nucleotides are TGTGCCAGCAGCCACGGGGGGAGCGAGCAGTACTTC. This translates into CASSHGGSEQYF.

This clonotype has just a few counts. The chain couples TRBV4-1 to TRBJ1-2, with unresolved D. V was pared by 1 base and J by 5 bases, with 17 bases between. Germline V CDR1 and CDR2: MGHRA, YSYEKL. The CDR3 sequence is 16 residues long. The CDR3 nucleotides are TGCGCCAGCAGCCAAGCTGGGGTTGACCGGAGATATGGCTACACCTTC. It codes for CASSQAGVDRRYGYTF.

V and J are TRBV6-2 or TRBV6-3 and TRBJ1-2, with unresolved D. V was cut by 3 bases and J by 7 bases, with 12 bases left in between. This CDR3 is 13 amino acids long. Per germline, CDR1 MNHEY and CDR2 SVGEGT. The CDR3 loop is CASSYQNNRGYTF. In nucleotides, the CDR3 is TGTGCCAGCAGTTATCAGAACAATCGTGGCTACACCTTC.

This clonotype was counted between two and nine times. This sequence joins TRBV7-2 and TRBJ1-1; D possibly corresponds to TRBD1 (6 bases). This CDR3 has 15 amino acids. The germline CDR1 and CDR2 sequences are SGHTA and FQGNSA. V lost 6 bases and J lost 4, with 18 bases in between. CDR3 loop: CASSILQGISTEAFF. CDR3 coding DNA: TGTGCCAGCAGTATCTTACAGGGAATTTCCACTGAAGCTTTCTTT.

This sequence joins TRBV19 and TRBJ2-1; 12 bases map to TRBD1. The junction had 10 bases not matched to a gene; V was cut back by 9 bases and J by 7 bases. Germline assignment: CDR1 LNHDA and CDR2 SQIVND (reference sequence). There are 15 residues in the CDR3. The CDR3 spells CASKSGTGGVNEQFF. The CDR3, as DNA: TGTGCCAGCAAGTCCGGGACAGGGGGCGTGAATGAGCAGTTCTTC.

This clonotype was seen a few times. This chain connects TRBV11-2 to TRBJ1-1, with D unclear. Trimming stripped 0 bases from V and 1 base from J, with 12 bases between. CDR3 size: 16 residues. Germline CDR1 is SGHAT and CDR2 is FQNNGV. This chain's CDR3 is CASSLDVWVGNTEAFF. DNA for the CDR3: TGTGCCAGCAGCTTAGATGTTTGGGTAGGGAACACTGAAGCTTTCTTT. Combining the CDR3 with reference TRBV11-2 and TRBJ1-1 gives the whole variable domain EAGVAQSPRYKIIEKRQSVAFWCNPISGHATLYWYQQILGQGPKLLIQFQNNGVVDDSQLPKDRFSAERLKGVDSTLKIQPAKLEDSAVYLCASSLDVWVGNTEAFFGQGTRLTVV.

This clonotype was counted a few times. The chain carries TRBV4-2 and TRBJ2-3; D remains unclear. Germline V gene sequence: CDR1 LGHNA, CDR2 YNFKEQ. This CDR3 contains 14 residues. The V and J ends lost 0 bases and 4 bases respectively, with 8 bases between them. This CDR3 reads CASSQDSGADTQYF. DNA of the CDR3: TGTGCCAGCAGCCAAGATTCGGGTGCAGATACGCAGTATTTT.

This rearrangement joins TRBV7-2 to TRBJ2-7, with 8 bases lining up with TRBD1. With 5 bases clipped from V and 3 bases from J, the junction kept 6 bases outside the gene matches. Germline CDR1 SGHTA, CDR2 FQGNSA. The CDR3 loop spans 14 amino acids. CDR3 DNA sequence: TGTGCCAGCAGCCAACCGGGACAGGACTACGAGCAGTACTTC. Its protein is CASSQPGQDYEQYF.

As to this clonotype: At one end, the junction sequence differs from germline, possibly due to a read error. The CDR3 region is CGSNHRRGRDNEQFF. CDR3 in DNA: TGTGGCAGCAACCACAGGCGGGGGAGGGACAATGAGCAGTTCTTC. The chain joins TRBV7-8 to TRBJ2-1, with 7 positions matching TRBD2. Germline assignment: CDR1 SGHVS and CDR2 FQNEAQ. The CDR3 length is 15 residues.